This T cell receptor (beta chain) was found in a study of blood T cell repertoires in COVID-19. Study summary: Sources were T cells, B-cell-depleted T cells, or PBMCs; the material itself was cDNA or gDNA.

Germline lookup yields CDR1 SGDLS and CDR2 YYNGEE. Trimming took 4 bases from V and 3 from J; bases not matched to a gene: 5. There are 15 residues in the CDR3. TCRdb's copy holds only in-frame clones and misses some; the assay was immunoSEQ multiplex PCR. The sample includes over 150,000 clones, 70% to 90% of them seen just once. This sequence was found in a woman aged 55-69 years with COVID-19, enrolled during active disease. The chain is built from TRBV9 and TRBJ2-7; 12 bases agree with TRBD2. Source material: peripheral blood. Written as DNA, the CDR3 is TGTGCCAGCAGCCCGGGACTAGCGGGCCTCTACGAGCAGTACTTC. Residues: CASSPGLAGLYEQYF.